This entry lists 18 T cell receptor beta chains sequenced from one sample in a study of Graves' ophthalmopathy and Graves' hyperthyroidism. TCR beta CDR3 regions were amplified from RNA transcripts. HTBI primers served in a first-round RT-PCR, which a second-round multiplex PCR followed. One entry per CDR3 protein results from TCRdb running MiXCR on the multiplex PCR reads. The data contain fewer than 650,000 distinct CDR3 sequences, 22% of them seen just once; the ten biggest clones take up around 6.5%. Material: peripheral blood. All receptors derive from a woman younger than 35 with stable Graves' hyperthyroidism. Some clones in this sample may be carry-over from other donors' samples.

A note on this clonotype: A much larger clone differs by one base, so this may be a read error. This chain joins TRBV19 and TRBJ1-5; D is undetermined. Per the germline V gene, CDR1 is LNHDA and CDR2 is SQIVND (reference sequence). The CDR3 is 13 amino acids. This CDR3 is CASSQDGVQPQHF. The CDR3 DNA follows: TGCGCCAGCAGCCAAGATGGGGTTCAGCCCCAGCATTTT.

This clonotype was counted between two and nine times. Germline and junction disagree at one end, which may indicate a read error. The V and J genes are TRBV11-2 and TRBJ1-2; 7 bases agree with TRBD1. This CDR3 has 11 residues. The germline gives CDR1 SGHAT, CDR2 FQNNGV. CDR3 residues: CASSLAQGLSF. The CDR3 DNA follows: TGTGCCAGCAGCTTAGCACAGGGGCTGTCCTTC.

The sample holds many counts of this clonotype. V is TRBV12-3 or TRBV12-4 and J is TRBJ1-1, with D possibly TRBD1 on 5 matching bases. Between the trimmed V and J ends, which lost 3 bases and 0 bases, there was a span of 8 bases. This CDR3 region has 14 residues. For the CDR3, the DNA is TGTGCCAGCAGTTTTAGACAGCTGAACACTGAAGCTTTCTTT. Its protein is CASSFRQLNTEAFF.

This clonotype was observed a handful of times. The rearrangement links TRBV11-1 to TRBJ2-7; tentative D call: TRBD2 (6 bases). With 5 bases removed from V and 4 bases from J, the gap between germline ends came to 15 bases. Germline CDR1 is SGHAT and CDR2 is FQDESV (reference sequence). This CDR3 contains 14 residues. The CDR3 protein is CASSQGGTAYEQYF. The CDR3 bases are TGTGCCAGCAGCCAAGGAGGGACGGCGTACGAGCAGTACTTC.

This clonotype was seen many times. This sequence joins TRBV27 and TRBJ2-7; D is possibly TRBD2 (6 bases). V was cut by 5 bases and J by 1 base, with 15 bases left in between. The V gene's germline CDR1 is MNHEY and CDR2 SMNVEV (reference sequence). This CDR3 contains 15 residues. CDR3 residues: CASSLVGGDSYEQYF. CDR3 bases: TGTGCCAGCAGTCTAGTGGGCGGGGATTCCTACGAGCAGTACTTC.

This clonotype has ten or more counts. The rearrangement links TRBV20-1 to TRBJ1-2; 7 nucleotides match TRBD1. Germline V gene sequence: CDR1 DFQATT, CDR2 SNEGSKA (reference sequence). This CDR3 is built from 13 residues. V shed 8 bases, J shed 3 bases, and the junction held 9 bases outside the gene matches. CDR3 in amino acids: CSFPVTGYYGYTF. The DNA for the CDR3 is TGCAGTTTCCCTGTGACAGGGTACTATGGCTACACCTTC.

This clonotype came up once. This chain joins TRBV6-5 and TRBJ2-7; a weak D match, TRBD1 (5 bases). The V end was cut by 2 bases, the J end by 1 base, with 18 bases between. The CDR3 is made up of 17 amino acids. Germline CDR1 MNHEY, CDR2 SVGAGI. The CDR3 nucleotides are TGTGCCAGCAGTTACCCTTACCCCGGACACGGTTCCTACGAGCAGTACTTC. It translates to CASSYPYPGHGSYEQYF.

This clonotype has ten or more counts. This rearrangement joins TRBV29-1 to TRBJ1-1, with unresolved D. V was shortened by 4 bases and J by 7 bases, with 7 bases between the two germline ends. CDR1 is SQVTM, CDR2 ANQGSEA, per germline. The CDR3 has 10 amino acids. The CDR3: CSVAPVEAFF. CDR3 DNA sequence: TGCAGCGTTGCCCCCGTTGAAGCTTTCTTT.

This clonotype was seen at least ten times. One end of the junction does not line up with germline, which may come from a read error. The J gene is TRBJ2-7, the V gene TRBV14; D is perhaps TRBD1 (6 bases). CDR1 is SGHDN, CDR2 FVKESK, per germline. The CDR3 loop spans 13 amino acids. In DNA form, the CDR3 reads TGTGCCAGCAGCCAAGATCTTGTCACAGGGCGGATTTTC. It encodes CASSQDLVTGRIF.

This clonotype has a single count. The CDR3 coding sequence is TGCAGTGCTAGAGATTCCCGGGACAGCAGTCGTGGCTACACCTTC. It is translated as CSARDSRDSSRGYTF. The chain uses TRBV20-1 and TRBJ1-2; TRBD1 matches at 7 bases. CDR1 is DFQATT and CDR2 is SNEGSKA in the germline V gene (reference sequence). V lost 0 bases to trimming and J lost 7 bases; unmatched junction nucleotides: 11. The CDR3 totals 15 residues.

This clonotype turned up a few times. J is TRBJ1-2 and V is TRBV6-1; TRBD1 matches at 10 bases. CDR1 and CDR2 from the germline V gene are MNHNS and SASEGT. The CDR3 is made up of 13 amino acids. V lost 7 bases and J lost 7; bases outside the gene matches: 6. CDR3 sequence (DNA): TGTGCCAGCACTGACTGGACAGGGGGTGGCTACACCTTC. Translating gives CASTDWTGGGYTF.

This clonotype was observed at least ten times. The chain is built from TRBV10-3 and TRBJ1-2; 10 nucleotides align to TRBD1. Germline loops: CDR1 ENHRY, CDR2 SYGVKD. V lost 0 bases and J lost 8; bases outside the gene matches: 9. CDR3 length equals 16 residues. CDR3 residues: CAISESYATGGDGYTF. CDR3 bases: TGTGCCATCAGTGAGTCATACGCGACAGGGGGCGACGGCTACACCTTC.

This clonotype has ten or more counts. The chain employs TRBV6-1 and TRBJ1-2; 9 bases match TRBD1. This CDR3 contains 14 residues. The V and J ends lost 3 bases and 9 bases, in that order; junction bases with no gene match: 8. From germline, CDR1 is MNHNS and CDR2 SASEGT. The CDR3 nucleotides read TGTGCCAGCAGTGATCCAGGGACAGGGTTTAGCTACACCTTC. Protein: CASSDPGTGFSYTF.

On this clonotype itself: Possible read error: a much larger clone is one base away. Since no conserved phenylalanine or tryptophan closes the CDR3, a read error is the likely cause. The chain is built from TRBV12-3 or TRBV12-4 and TRBJ1-1; 9 bases line up with TRBD1. This CDR3 is 15 amino acids long. Germline trimming cut 7 bases from V and 3 bases from J; bases unmatched to any gene: 9. CDR3 loop: CASILQGAFDTEAFY. As DNA, the CDR3 is TGTGCCAGCATTCTACAGGGGGCGTTCGACACTGAAGCTTTCTAT.

This clonotype was recorded many times. J is TRBJ1-1 and V is TRBV6-4; 9 bases match TRBD1. The ends lost 5 bases at V and 0 bases at J; junction bases unmatched: 16. This CDR3 contains 19 residues. Germline CDR1 and CDR2: MRHNA and SNTAGT. Written as DNA, the CDR3 is TGTGCCAGCAGTACCCCCTTAGGGACAGGGCTTGATCTGAACACTGAAGCTTTCTTT. It specifies CASSTPLGTGLDLNTEAFF.

The rearrangement joins TRBV30 to TRBJ2-7; no reliable D call. V was shortened by 3 bases and J by 4 bases, with 13 bases between the two germline ends. Germline V lookup: CDR1 GTSNPN, CDR2 SVGIG (reference sequence). The CDR3 is 13 amino acids. CDR3 DNA: TGTGCCTGGAGCCCTAGGGTGTTGTACGAGCAGTACTTC. Protein: CAWSPRVLYEQYF.

Notes on this clonotype: It may be a read error: a sequence one base away is much more abundant. V usage is TRBV7-9 and J usage is TRBJ2-5, with D possibly matching TRBD2 (5 bases). The CDR3 contains 16 residues. Germline assignment: CDR1 SEHNR and CDR2 FQNEAQ (reference sequence). This CDR3 is CASSARAGLNQETKYF. The CDR3, as DNA: TGTGCCAGCAGCGCGCGCGCGGGCCTAAACCAGGAGACCAAGTACTTC.

This sequence joins TRBV20-1 and TRBJ2-2; 8 nucleotides line up with TRBD2. This CDR3 contains 15 residues. V lost 6 bases to trimming and J lost 3 bases; unmatched junction nucleotides: 9. Germline lookup yields CDR1 DFQATT and CDR2 SNEGSKA (reference sequence). DNA of the CDR3: TGCAGTGCCTCCTCCGCACTAGCGGACACCGGGGAGCTGTTTTTT. Protein sequence: CSASSALADTGELFF.